This TCR beta chain was profiled in a study of cytomegalovirus exposure and HLA in healthy donors. Study-level information: Among the roughly 400 genotyped donors, 81% were placed in the Caucasian-associated ancestry cluster.

Use of 60 Vbeta and 13 Jbeta primers characterized the PCR. Authors' data handling: An analysis performed later counted about 80 million unique TCR beta chains (roughly 11 million of them shared). Measured with immunoSEQ multiplex PCR; TCRdb has only the in-frame clones, and not every one. V and J calls plus clone size are reproduced from that table; the DNA served to infer D and trimming. The data show about 110,000 clones, more than 65% seen once. Whole-study results and caveats: In a later analysis, TCR beta V- and J-gene trimming was associated with a missense DCLRE1C variant. In an earlier analysis, about 87% or about 30%: the productive usage of most TCR beta V segments.

Details on this clone: Its target is not known.

Trimming took off 4 bases at V and 1 base at J, with 13 bases between the two ends. From germline, CDR1 is MNHNS and CDR2 SASEGT. The length of the CDR3 is 15 residues. This sequence originates from a man aged 25 to 40 in good health and CMV-seronegative. The sample taken for sequencing was PBMCs. The V gene is TRBV6-1, the J gene TRBJ2-5, with unresolved D. The CDR3 sequence: CASSGSPLVQETQYF. The CDR3, as DNA: TGTGCCAGCAGTGGTAGCCCCCTGGTCCAAGAGACCCAGTACTTC.